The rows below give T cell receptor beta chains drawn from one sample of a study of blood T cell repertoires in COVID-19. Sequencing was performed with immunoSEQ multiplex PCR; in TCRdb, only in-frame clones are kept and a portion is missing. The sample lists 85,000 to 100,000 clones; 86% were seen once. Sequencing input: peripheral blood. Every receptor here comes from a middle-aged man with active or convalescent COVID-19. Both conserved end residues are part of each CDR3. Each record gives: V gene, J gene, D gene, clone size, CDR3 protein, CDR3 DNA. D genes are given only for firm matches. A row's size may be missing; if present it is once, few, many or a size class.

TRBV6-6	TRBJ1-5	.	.	CASRPGQPNQPQHF	TGTGCCAGCAGACCCGGACAGCCTAATCAGCCCCAGCATTTT
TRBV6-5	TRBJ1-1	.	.	CASSTGPTNTEAFF	TGTGCCAGCAGTACAGGGCCAACGAACACTGAAGCTTTCTTT
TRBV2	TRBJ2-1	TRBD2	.	CASSPGLPPGGEQFF	TGTGCCAGCAGTCCGGGACTTCCTCCGGGGGGTGAGCAGTTCTTC
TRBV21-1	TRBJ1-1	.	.	CASSLSGAGEYTEAFF	TGTGCCAGCAGCTTAAGCGGGGCGGGGGAATACACTGAAGCTTTCTTT
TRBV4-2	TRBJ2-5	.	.	CASSQDSQGLSETQYF	TGTGCCAGCAGCCAAGATAGCCAGGGTCTTTCGGAGACCCAGTACTTC
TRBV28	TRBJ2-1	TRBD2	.	CASSPSSGIYNEQFF	TGTGCCAGCAGTCCCTCTAGCGGGATCTACAATGAGCAGTTCTTC
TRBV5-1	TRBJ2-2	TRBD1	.	CASSLSPGQAYTGELFF	TGCGCCAGCAGCTTATCACCGGGACAGGCTTACACCGGGGAGCTGTTTTTT
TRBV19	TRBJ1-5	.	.	CASSRQGHSNQPQHF	TGTGCCAGTAGTAGGCAGGGGCATAGCAATCAGCCCCAGCATTTT
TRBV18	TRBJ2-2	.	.	CASSSRVDRSTGELFF	TGTGCCAGCTCATCGCGCGTGGACAGATCCACCGGGGAGCTGTTTTTT
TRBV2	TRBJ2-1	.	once	CASPRGEGDEQFF	TGTGCCAGCCCCCGTGGCGAGGGGGATGAGCAGTTCTTC
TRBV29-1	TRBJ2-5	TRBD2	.	CSVTSEGLYQETQYF	TGCAGCGTCACTAGCGAGGGCTTGTACCAAGAGACCCAGTACTTC
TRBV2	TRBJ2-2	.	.	CASSEGGGLANTGELFF	TGTGCCAGCAGTGAAGGTGGGGGCCTAGCGAACACCGGGGAGCTGTTTTTT
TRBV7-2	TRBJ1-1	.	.	CASSLYRPGTNTEAFF	TGTGCCAGCAGCTTATACCGCCCGGGAACGAACACTGAAGCTTTCTTT
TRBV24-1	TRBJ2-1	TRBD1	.	CATSVTGTGAFNEQFF	TGTGCCACCAGTGTTACCGGGACAGGGGCCTTCAATGAGCAGTTCTTC
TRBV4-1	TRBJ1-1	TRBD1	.	CASSQTGSTEAFF	TGCGCCAGCAGCCAGACAGGGAGCACTGAAGCTTTCTTT
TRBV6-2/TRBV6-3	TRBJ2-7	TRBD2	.	CASSYTGLAGESEQYF	TGTGCCAGCAGTTACACGGGACTAGCGGGAGAAAGTGAGCAGTACTTC
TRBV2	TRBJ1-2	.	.	CASTLTAYVGYTF	TGTGCCAGCACACTGACAGCCTATGTCGGCTACACCTTC
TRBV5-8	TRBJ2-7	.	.	CASRTLERTEASYEQYF	TGTGCCAGCAGGACATTGGAAAGGACAGAAGCCTCCTACGAGCAGTACTTC
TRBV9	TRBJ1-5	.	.	CASSVTSSLQPQHF	TGTGCCAGCAGCGTTACTAGTTCTTTGCAGCCCCAGCATTTT
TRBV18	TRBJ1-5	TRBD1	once	CASSPPGQGQNQPQHF	TGTGCCAGCTCACCACCGGGACAGGGGCAGAATCAGCCCCAGCATTTT
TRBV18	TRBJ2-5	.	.	CASSPYSRLTTRETQYF	TGTGCCAGCTCACCGTACTCCCGGTTAACAACGAGGGAGACCCAGTACTTC
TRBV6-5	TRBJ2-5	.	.	CASSYSIEETQYF	TGTGCCAGCAGTTACTCGATCGAGGAGACCCAGTACTTC
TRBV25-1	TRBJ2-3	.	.	CASSPHPGESTDTQYF	TGTGCCAGCAGTCCCCACCCCGGAGAGAGCACAGATACGCAGTATTTT
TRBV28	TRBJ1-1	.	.	CASSNWEAFF	TGTGCCAGCAGTAACTGGGAAGCTTTCTTT
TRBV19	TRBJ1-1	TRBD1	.	CASQGAGTEAFF	TGTGCCAGCCAGGGGGCCGGCACTGAAGCTTTCTTT
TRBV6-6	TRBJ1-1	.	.	CASIPPRDQGTTEAFF	TGTGCCAGCATACCCCCGCGAGACCAGGGGACGACTGAAGCTTTCTTT
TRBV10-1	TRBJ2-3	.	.	CASSEGGRSDTQYF	TGCGCCAGCAGTGAGGGGGGCCGGTCGGATACGCAGTATTTT
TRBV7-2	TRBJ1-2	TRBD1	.	CASSLKGTEYGYTF	TGTGCCAGCAGCTTAAAAGGGACAGAGTATGGCTACACCTTC
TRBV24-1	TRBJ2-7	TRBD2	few	CATSDFKAGGTYEQYF	TGTGCCACCAGTGATTTCAAAGCGGGAGGTACCTACGAGCAGTACTTC
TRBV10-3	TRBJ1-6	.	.	CAISESGGSRDSPLHF	TGTGCCATCAGTGAGTCGGGGGGGAGTCGGGATTCACCCCTCCACTTT
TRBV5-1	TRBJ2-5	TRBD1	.	CASSTGTGGSETQYF	TGCGCCAGCAGCACGGGGACAGGGGGTTCGGAGACCCAGTACTTC
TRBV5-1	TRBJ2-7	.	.	CASSLLPARDYEQYF	TGCGCCAGCAGCTTGCTACCAGCCAGGGACTACGAGCAGTACTTC
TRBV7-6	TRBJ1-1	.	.	CASSSGGIGSTEAFF	TGTGCCAGCAGCTCCGGAGGGATAGGGAGTACTGAAGCTTTCTTT
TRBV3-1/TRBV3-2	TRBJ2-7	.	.	CASSQVRATYEQYF	TGTGCCAGCAGCCAAGTCAGGGCTACCTACGAGCAGTACTTC
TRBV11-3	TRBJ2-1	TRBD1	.	CASSVNRGSYNEQFF	TGTGCCAGCAGCGTAAACAGGGGTTCCTACAATGAGCAGTTCTTC
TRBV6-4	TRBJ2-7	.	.	CASIMGHLGDYEQYF	TGTGCCAGCATTATGGGACACTTGGGAGACTACGAGCAGTACTTC
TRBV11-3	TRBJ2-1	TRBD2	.	CASSARTSGHNEQFF	TGTGCCAGCAGCGCCAGGACTAGCGGACACAATGAGCAGTTCTTC
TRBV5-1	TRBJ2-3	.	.	CASSLGLVVTDTQYF	TGCGCCAGCAGCTTGGGGCTGGTCGTTACAGATACGCAGTATTTT
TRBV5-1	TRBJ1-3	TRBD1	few	CASSFQTGSSGNTIYF	TGCGCCAGCAGCTTCCAGACAGGGAGCTCTGGAAACACCATATATTTT
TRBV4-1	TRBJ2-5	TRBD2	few	CASSQVELAIRETQYF	TGCGCCAGCAGCCAAGTGGAACTAGCGATCCGCGAGACCCAGTACTTC
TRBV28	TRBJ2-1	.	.	CASILPGLPRPFF	TGTGCCAGCATACTACCGGGACTCCCCCGCCCGTTCTTC
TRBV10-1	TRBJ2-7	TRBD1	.	CASREPPGQTSYEQYF	TGCGCCAGCAGGGAACCCCCGGGACAGACCTCCTACGAGCAGTACTTC
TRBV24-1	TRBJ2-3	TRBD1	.	CATSTAGQGEGDTQYF	TGTGCCACCAGTACCGCGGGACAGGGGGAAGGAGATACGCAGTATTTT
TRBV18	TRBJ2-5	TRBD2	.	CASSPESGGQETQYF	TGTGCCAGCTCACCTGAGAGCGGGGGCCAAGAGACCCAGTACTTC
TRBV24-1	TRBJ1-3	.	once	CATSDRLNTIYF	TGTGCCACCAGTGACCGTCTAAACACCATATATTTT
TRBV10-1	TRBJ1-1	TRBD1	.	CASSQTGISTEAFF	TGCGCCAGCAGCCAGACAGGGATTTCCACTGAAGCTTTCTTT
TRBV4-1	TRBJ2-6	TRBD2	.	CASSPQRSGIASGANVLTF	TGCGCCAGCAGCCCCCAACGTAGCGGGATCGCATCTGGGGCCAACGTCCTGACTTTC
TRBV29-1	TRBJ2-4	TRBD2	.	CSVGSSGAGGNIQYF	TGCAGCGTTGGCTCTTCGGGGGCGGGGGGAAACATTCAGTACTTC
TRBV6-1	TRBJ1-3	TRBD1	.	CASSEKFGTGSGNTIYF	TGTGCCAGCAGTGAAAAGTTTGGGACAGGCTCTGGAAACACCATATATTTT
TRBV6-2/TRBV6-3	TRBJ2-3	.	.	CASGPSGQIQYF	TGTGCCAGCGGCCCCTCTGGTCAGATACAGTATTTT
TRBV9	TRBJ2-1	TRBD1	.	CASSRTPTGVNEQFF	TGTGCCAGCAGCAGGACCCCCACAGGGGTTAATGAGCAGTTCTTC
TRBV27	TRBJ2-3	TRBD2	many	CASRGGLTDTQYF	TGTGCCAGCAGGGGAGGGCTCACAGATACGCAGTATTTT
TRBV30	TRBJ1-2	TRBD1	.	CAWTADRGSYGYTF	TGTGCCTGGACGGCCGACAGGGGGTCCTATGGCTACACCTTC
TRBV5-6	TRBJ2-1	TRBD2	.	CASSLVEFGLAEYNEQFF	TGTGCCAGCAGCTTGGTCGAGTTCGGACTAGCGGAATACAATGAGCAGTTCTTC
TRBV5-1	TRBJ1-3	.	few	CASSLVFGNSGNTIYF	TGCGCCAGCAGCTTGGTGTTTGGCAACTCTGGAAACACCATATATTTT
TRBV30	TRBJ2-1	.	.	CAWRAGTHYNEQFF	TGTGCCTGGAGGGCCGGGACACATTACAATGAGCAGTTCTTC
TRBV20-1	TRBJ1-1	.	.	CSATGSTEAFF	TGCAGTGCTACGGGGAGCACTGAAGCTTTCTTT
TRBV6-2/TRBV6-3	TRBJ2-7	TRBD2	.	CASSRLARPYEQYF	TGTGCCAGCAGCAGACTAGCGAGACCTTACGAGCAGTACTTC
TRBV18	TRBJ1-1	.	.	CASSPGGALRTEAFF	TGTGCCAGCTCACCTGGGGGGGCGCTTCGCACTGAAGCTTTCTTT
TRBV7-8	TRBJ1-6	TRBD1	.	CASSLVGTDNSPLHF	TGTGCCAGCAGCTTAGTCGGGACAGATAATTCACCCCTCCACTTT